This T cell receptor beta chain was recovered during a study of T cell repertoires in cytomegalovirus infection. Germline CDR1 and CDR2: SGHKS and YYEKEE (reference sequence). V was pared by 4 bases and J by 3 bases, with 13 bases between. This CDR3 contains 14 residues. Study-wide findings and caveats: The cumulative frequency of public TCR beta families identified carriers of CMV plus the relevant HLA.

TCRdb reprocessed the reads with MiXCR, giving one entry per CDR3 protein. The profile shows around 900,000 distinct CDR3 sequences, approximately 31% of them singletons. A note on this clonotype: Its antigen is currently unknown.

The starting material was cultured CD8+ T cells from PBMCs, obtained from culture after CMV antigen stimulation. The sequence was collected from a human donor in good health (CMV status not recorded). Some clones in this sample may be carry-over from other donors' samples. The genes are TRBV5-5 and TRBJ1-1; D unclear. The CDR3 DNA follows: TGTGCCAGCAGCCGACGTGAGAGGCACACTGAAGCTTTCTTT. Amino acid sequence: CASSRRERHTEAFF.